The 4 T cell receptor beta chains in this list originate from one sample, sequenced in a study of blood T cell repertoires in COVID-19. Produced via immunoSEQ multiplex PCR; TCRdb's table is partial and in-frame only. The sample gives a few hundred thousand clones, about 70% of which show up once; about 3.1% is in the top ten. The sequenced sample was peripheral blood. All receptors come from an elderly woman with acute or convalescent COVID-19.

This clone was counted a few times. The CDR3 nucleotides read TGTGCCAGTAGTATAAGGGGCAGGGAAAACATTCAGTACTTC. Protein sequence: CASSIRGRENIQYF. V usage is TRBV19 and J usage is TRBJ2-4; D perhaps matches TRBD1 (5 bases). Trimming removed 2 bases from V and 5 bases from J, with 10 bases in between. The germline V gene has CDR1 LNHDA and CDR2 SQIVND (reference sequence). CDR3 length: 14 residues.

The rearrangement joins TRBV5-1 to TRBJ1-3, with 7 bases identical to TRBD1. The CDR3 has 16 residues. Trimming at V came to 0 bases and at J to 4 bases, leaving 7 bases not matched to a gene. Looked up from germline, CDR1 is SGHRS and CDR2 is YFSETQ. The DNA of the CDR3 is TGCGCCAGCAGCTTGGCTGGAGGGGGCTTCGGAAACACCATATATTTT. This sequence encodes CASSLAGGGFGNTIYF.

CDR3 DNA: TGTGCCAGCAGCCAAGGGGCAGCTCCCTCCTATAATTCACCCCTCCACTTT. The encoded protein is CASSQGAAPSYNSPLHF. The V gene is TRBV3-1 (or the pseudogene TRBV3-2), the J gene TRBJ1-6; no definite D call. Between the trimmed V and J ends, which lost 1 base and 0 bases, there was a span of 10 bases. The CDR3 covers 17 residues. Germline V gene sequence: CDR1 LGHDT, CDR2 YNNKEL (reference sequence).

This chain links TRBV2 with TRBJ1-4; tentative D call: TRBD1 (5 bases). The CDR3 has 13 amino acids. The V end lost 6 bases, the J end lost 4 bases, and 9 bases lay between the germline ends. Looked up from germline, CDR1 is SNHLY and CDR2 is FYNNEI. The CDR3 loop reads CASRRDFNEKLFF. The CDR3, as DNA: TGTGCCAGCAGGAGGGACTTTAATGAAAAACTGTTTTTT.